This T cell receptor beta chain appears in the sequencing data of a study of cytomegalovirus exposure and HLA in healthy donors. Study information: One earlier analysis, a look at 150 million to 200 million T cells, found almost 120 million unique TCR beta sequences. Study outcomes and limitations: V- and J-gene trimming in TCR beta was tied to a missense DCLRE1C variant by an analysis performed later.

This CDR3 region has 17 residues. CDR1 ENHRY and CDR2 SYGVKD come from the germline V gene. The V end lost 6 bases, the J end lost 1 base, and 19 bases lay between the germline ends. 60 Vbeta and 13 Jbeta primers were used in PCR. Authors' analysis steps: It was a later analysis that counted about 80 million unique TCR beta chains, of which roughly 11 million were shared. TCRdb's table, derived via immunoSEQ multiplex PCR, lists solely in-frame clones and lacks some. V and J calls and clone size come straight from that table; D and trimming were deduced from the DNA. The sample includes about 140,000 clones, 65% to 90% of them seen just once. This clone was seen just once. The antigen is unknown.

The sample was PBMCs. The chain joins TRBV10-3 to TRBJ1-3, with D maybe TRBD1 (6 bases). The origin of this receptor is a woman under 40 in good health and CMV-seronegative. This CDR3 is CAIRGTGNWISGNTIYF. The CDR3 nucleotides are TGTGCCATCAGGGGTACAGGGAACTGGATATCTGGAAACACCATATATTTT.